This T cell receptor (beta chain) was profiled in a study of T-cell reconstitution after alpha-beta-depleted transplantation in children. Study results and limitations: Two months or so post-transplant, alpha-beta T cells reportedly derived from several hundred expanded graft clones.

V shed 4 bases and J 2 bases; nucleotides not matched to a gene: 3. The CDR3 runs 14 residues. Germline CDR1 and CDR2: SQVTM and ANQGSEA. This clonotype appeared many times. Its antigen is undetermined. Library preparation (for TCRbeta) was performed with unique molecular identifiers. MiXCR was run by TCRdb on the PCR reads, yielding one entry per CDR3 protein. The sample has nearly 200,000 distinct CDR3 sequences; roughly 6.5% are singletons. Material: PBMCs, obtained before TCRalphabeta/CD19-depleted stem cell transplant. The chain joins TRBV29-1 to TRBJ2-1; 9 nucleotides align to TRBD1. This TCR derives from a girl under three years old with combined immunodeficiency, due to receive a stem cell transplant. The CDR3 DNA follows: TGCAGCGTTGGAGGACAGGGGCCCTACAATGAGCAGTTCTTC. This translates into CSVGGQGPYNEQFF.